This T cell receptor (beta chain) appears in the sequencing data of a study of Graves' ophthalmopathy and Graves' hyperthyroidism. Only a few counts were recorded for this clonotype. This may be a read error: a much more frequent sequence differs by one nucleotide. For repertoire sequencing, the TCR beta CDR3 regions were amplified from RNA transcripts. HTBI-primed RT-PCR formed the first round, and a multiplex PCR formed the second. TCRdb re-called the multiplex PCR reads through MiXCR, storing one row per CDR3 protein. The sample contains some 350,000 distinct CDR3 sequences, about a sixth of which appear only once. CDR1 and CDR2 from the germline V gene are DFQATT and SNEGSKA (reference sequence). CDR3 length equals 15 residues. Trimming removed 2 bases from V and 2 bases from J; junction bases left unmatched: 7.

The chain carries TRBV20-1 and TRBJ2-7; 9 bases align to TRBD2. The sample comprised peripheral blood. This sequence was found in an adult woman with stable Graves' hyperthyroidism. CDR3 coding DNA: TGCAGTGCTAGAAAGGGACTAGCAGAAACCTACGAGCAGTACGTC. It codes for CSARKGLAETYEQYV.